A single sample gave rise to the 27 T cell receptor beta chains below, sequenced in a study of T cell repertoires in cytomegalovirus infection. These receptors have no known antigen. A single record per CDR3 protein comes from TCRdb applying MiXCR to the reads. The sample gives around 540,000 distinct CDR3 sequences, 33% of which show up once; roughly a sixth is in the top ten. The input for sequencing was cultured PBMCs, taken from culture after CMV antigen stimulation. The receptor source for this set is a human donor in good health (CMV status not recorded). Some clones in this sample may be carry-over from other donors' samples.

This chain connects TRBV3-1 to TRBJ2-2; TRBD2 matches at 12 bases. CDR1 is LGHDT and CDR2 is YNNKEL in the germline V gene (reference sequence). After removal of 1 base from V and 0 bases from J, the junction contained 0 bases not matched to a gene. This CDR3 contains 17 residues. The CDR3 DNA is TGTGCCAGCAGCCAAGCTAGCGGGAGGGCGAACACCGGGGAGCTGTTTTTT. This gives the protein CASSQASGRANTGELFF.

The CDR3 DNA follows: TGTGCCACCAGCAGAGATCAGACTAGCGGGAGGACCGGGGAGCTGTTTTTT. Encoded protein: CATSRDQTSGRTGELFF. This sequence joins TRBV15 and TRBJ2-2; 13 nucleotides align to TRBD2. V shed 0 bases, J shed 5 bases, and the junction held 3 bases outside the gene matches. In germline, CDR1 is LNHNV, CDR2 YYDKDF (reference sequence). The CDR3 length is 17 residues.

The V and J genes are TRBV4-1 and TRBJ1-2; D gene uncertain. Germline V gives CDR1 MGHRA, CDR2 YSYEKL. The CDR3 spans 18 residues. The germline V and J ends were trimmed by 4 bases and 1 base, with 22 bases remaining between them. The CDR3 loop is CASSPATWFQHDNYGYTF. The CDR3 nucleotides are TGCGCCAGCAGCCCGGCGACCTGGTTCCAACACGATAACTATGGCTACACCTTC.

There are a few counts of this clonotype. This chain connects TRBV6-8 to TRBJ2-3; 11 bases agree with TRBD2. CDR3 length equals 17 residues. Trimming cost V 0 bases and J 6 bases; bases outside gene matches: 8. CDR1 is MNHGY and CDR2 is SAAAGT in the germline V gene. In nucleotides, the CDR3 is TGTGCCAGCAGTTACTCGAGGGGACTAGCGGTCCGGGATACGCAGTATTTT. Protein: CASSYSRGLAVRDTQYF.

The chain is built from TRBV15 and TRBJ2-2; TRBD2 is a possible D gene (6 bases). The V and J ends lost 1 base and 4 bases respectively, with 13 bases between them. The CDR3 has 16 amino acids. Germline CDR1 reads LNHNV; CDR2 reads YYDKDF (reference sequence). The CDR3 nucleotides read TGTGCCACCAGCAGAGTCTCGGGGGTGGGCACCGGGGAGCTGTTTTTT. Translated: CATSRVSGVGTGELFF.

The chain has TRBV10-3 and TRBJ2-5, with D maybe TRBD2 (5 bases). The CDR3 is 17 residues long. The V gene's germline CDR1 is ENHRY and CDR2 SYGVKD. V was clipped by 3 bases and J by 1 base, with 18 bases between them. The CDR3 protein is CAISDPSAGLAQETQYF. CDR3 DNA: TGTGCCATCAGTGATCCATCGGCCGGGCTAGCCCAAGAGACCCAGTACTTC.

This clonotype was picked up a small number of times. The chain joins TRBV7-2 to TRBJ1-4; 7 nucleotides match TRBD1. The germline V gene encodes CDR1 SGHTA and CDR2 FQGNSA. The V and J ends lost 6 bases and 0 bases, in that order; junction bases with no gene match: 13. CDR3 length: 18 residues. CDR3 in amino acids: CASRWDSGGFATNEKLFF. The CDR3 coding sequence is TGTGCCAGCAGATGGGACAGTGGAGGCTTTGCAACTAATGAAAAACTGTTTTTT.

This chain uses TRBV7-4 with TRBJ1-1, with D possibly being TRBD1 (6 bases). The CDR3 loop spans 17 amino acids. The germline V gene has CDR1 SGHVT and CDR2 SQSDAQ. The V end lost 3 bases, the J end lost 0 bases, and 17 bases lay between the germline ends. In DNA, the CDR3 is TGTGCCAGCAGCTTCCCCACAGGGATTCATTTGAACACTGAAGCTTTCTTT. Protein sequence: CASSFPTGIHLNTEAFF.

The J gene is TRBJ2-1, the V gene TRBV27; 7 bases map to TRBD2. After removal of 0 bases from V and 3 bases from J, the junction contained 5 bases not matched to a gene. The CDR3 is made up of 16 amino acids. Per the germline V gene, CDR1 is MNHEY and CDR2 is SMNVEV (reference sequence). The CDR3 DNA reads as TGTGCCAGCAGTTTATCGGGAGGGAACTACTACAATGAGCAGTTCTTC. It is translated as CASSLSGGNYYNEQFF.

This rearrangement joins TRBV7-2 to TRBJ2-7; 8 bases match TRBD1. Looked up from germline, CDR1 is SGHTA and CDR2 is FQGNSA. The CDR3 has 16 amino acids. The V and J ends lost 1 base and 2 bases, in that order; junction bases with no gene match: 7. CDR3 region: CASSLEQGGSTYEQYV. The DNA of the CDR3 is TGTGCCAGCAGCTTAGAACAGGGGGGTTCGACCTACGAGCAGTACGTC.

The V and J genes are TRBV28 and TRBJ1-2, with D hard to call. Germline assignment: CDR1 MDHEN and CDR2 SYDVKM. The ends were cut back, 5 bases at V and 4 bases at J, with 14 bases in the middle. The CDR3 length is 14 residues. The CDR3 protein is CASSPPGPGYGYTF. CDR3 sequence (DNA): TGTGCCAGCAGTCCACCCGGACCGGGCTATGGCTACACCTTC.

The V call is TRBV29-1, the J call TRBJ2-6; D may be TRBD2 (5 bases). CDR1 and CDR2 from the germline V gene are SQVTM and ANQGSEA. The V end was cut by 5 bases, the J end by 3 bases, with 11 bases between. CDR3 length: 14 amino acids. This CDR3 reads CSVFLGNGANVLTF. CDR3 coding DNA: TGCAGCGTTTTCCTCGGGAATGGGGCCAACGTCCTGACTTTC.

V is TRBV5-1 and J is TRBJ2-5; a weak D match, TRBD1 (6 bases). Germline loops: CDR1 SGHRS, CDR2 YFSETQ. Trimming took 4 bases from V and 2 from J, leaving 12 bases between them. The CDR3 is made up of 14 amino acids. The CDR3 reads CASSNPGVQETQYF. CDR3 nucleotides: TGCGCCAGCAGCAACCCAGGGGTACAAGAGACCCAGTACTTC.

This clonotype was observed a handful of times. The CDR3 loop reads CASSLGARASDTQYF. The CDR3, as DNA: TGTGCCAGCAGCTTAGGTGCCAGGGCATCAGATACGCAGTATTTT. This chain joins TRBV7-2 and TRBJ2-3, with a tentative D call TRBD1 (5 bases). The CDR3 spans 15 residues. V was trimmed by 1 base and J by 4 bases, leaving 12 bases between them. In germline, CDR1 is SGHTA, CDR2 FQGNSA. Looking up the rest from reference TRBV7-2 and TRBJ2-3 gives the full variable domain: GAGVSQSPSNKVTEKGKDVELRCDPISGHTALYWYRQSLGQGLEFLIYFQGNSAPDKSGLPSDRFSAERTGGSVSTLTIQRTQQEDSAVYLCASSLGARASDTQYFGPGTRLTVL.

This clonotype has just a few counts. The chain carries TRBV7-2 and TRBJ1-5; TRBD1 agrees at 7 bases. V lost 2 bases to trimming and J lost 6 bases; unmatched junction nucleotides: 4. The germline V gene has CDR1 SGHTA and CDR2 FQGNSA. The CDR3 contains 14 residues. CDR3 sequence: CASSLRGLAQPQHF. Written as DNA, the CDR3 is TGTGCCAGCAGCTTAAGGGGGCTCGCTCAGCCCCAGCATTTT.

This clonotype was observed a few times. The chain recombines TRBV29-1 with TRBJ2-2; D is possibly TRBD2 (6 bases). This CDR3 has 15 amino acids. The germline gives CDR1 SQVTM, CDR2 ANQGSEA. Trimming shortened V by 5 bases and J by 0 bases, and 13 bases separated the two germline ends. CDR3 nucleotides: TGCAGCGTTCGAACTCTAGCGTCGAACACCGGGGAGCTGTTTTTT. Protein sequence: CSVRTLASNTGELFF.

The chain carries TRBV15 and TRBJ2-7; 8 bases align to TRBD2. Germline V lookup: CDR1 LNHNV, CDR2 YYDKDF (reference sequence). Losses at the gene ends were 0 bases for V and 4 bases for J; bases not matched to a gene: 5. This CDR3 region has 15 residues. The CDR3 is CATSRERTSRYEQYV. The CDR3 DNA sequence: TGTGCCACCAGCAGAGAAAGGACTAGCAGGTACGAGCAGTACGTC.

This clonotype was observed a few times. This chain links TRBV20-1 with TRBJ1-5, with D maybe TRBD1 (6 bases). Trimming pared 0 bases from V and 6 bases from J, leaving 12 bases between. Germline lookup yields CDR1 DFQATT and CDR2 SNEGSKA (reference sequence). The CDR3 sequence is 14 residues long. The CDR3 here is CSARDGGAGQPQHF. DNA for the CDR3: TGCAGTGCTAGAGATGGGGGGGCAGGTCAGCCCCAGCATTTT.

This chain joins TRBV7-2 and TRBJ2-5; D ambiguous. The CDR3 length is 15 residues. V gave up 5 bases and J gave up 0 bases, with 13 bases separating them. Germline V gene sequence: CDR1 SGHTA, CDR2 FQGNSA. The CDR3 is CASSADGGYQETQYF. CDR3 DNA sequence: TGTGCCAGCAGCGCCGACGGTGGCTACCAAGAGACCCAGTACTTC.

The chain couples TRBV18 to TRBJ1-1; D gene unclear. CDR1 and CDR2 (germline): KGHSH, LQKENI. The V end was cut by 2 bases, the J end by 4 bases, with 8 bases between. The CDR3 extends over 13 amino acids. CDR3 coding DNA: TGTGCCAGCTCACCAAATCTGAGCACTGAAGCTTTCTTT. Translated: CASSPNLSTEAFF.

V is TRBV9 and J is TRBJ2-1, with D uncertain. The CDR3 length is 16 residues. Trimming pared 0 bases from V and 0 bases from J, leaving 10 bases between. In germline, CDR1 is SGDLS, CDR2 YYNGEE. The CDR3 loop reads CASSVDEASSYNEQFF. Written as DNA, the CDR3 is TGTGCCAGCAGCGTAGATGAGGCGAGCTCCTACAATGAGCAGTTCTTC.

This chain uses TRBV20-1 with TRBJ2-1; maybe TRBD2 (6 bases). This CDR3 is 13 amino acids long. V lost 3 bases and J 3 bases, leaving 9 bases between the germline ends. The germline CDR1 and CDR2 sequences are DFQATT and SNEGSKA (reference sequence). The CDR3 spells CSASGRLYNEQFF. The DNA of the CDR3 is TGCAGTGCTAGCGGGAGACTCTACAATGAGCAGTTCTTC.

This clonotype was observed a few times. The CDR3, as DNA: TGCGCCAGCAGCCAAGTCTCCACCATGAACACTGAAGCTTTCTTT. It yields the protein CASSQVSTMNTEAFF. V and J are TRBV4-1 and TRBJ1-1; D is uncertain. The CDR3 has 15 amino acids. Germline V lookup: CDR1 MGHRA, CDR2 YSYEKL. V dropped 1 base and J dropped 0 bases, with 9 bases sitting between them.

This clonotype was recorded a few times. This chain joins TRBV7-6 and TRBJ2-2; TRBD2 matches 8 bases. V gave up 5 bases and J gave up 5 bases; unmatched junction bases: 13. CDR3 length equals 17 residues. CDR1 is SGHVS and CDR2 is FNYEAQ in the germline V gene. The DNA of the CDR3 is TGTGCCAGCAGCAACTCCTGGGGCGGGAGGTCGACCGGGGAGCTGTTTTTT. Translated, it gives CASSNSWGGRSTGELFF.

The rearrangement joins TRBV5-4 to TRBJ2-3, with 7 bases aligning to TRBD2. With 4 bases clipped from V and 1 base from J, the junction kept 9 bases outside the gene matches. CDR1 SGHNT and CDR2 YYREEE come from the germline V gene (reference sequence). CDR3 size: 16 residues. Here the CDR3 reads CASSPRRLAGTDTQYF. CDR3 DNA: TGTGCCAGCAGCCCCCGGAGGCTAGCGGGCACAGATACGCAGTATTTT.

The chain recombines TRBV24-1 with TRBJ1-2; D might be TRBD1 (5 bases). Between the trimmed V and J ends, which lost 0 bases and 3 bases, there was a span of 13 bases. The CDR3 is 16 amino acids. Germline V gene sequence: CDR1 KGHDR, CDR2 SFDVKD. DNA for the CDR3: TGTGCCACCAGTGATTTGAAGTTTCGGGGGGACTATGGCTACACCTTC. It yields the protein CATSDLKFRGDYGYTF.

This sequence joins TRBV18 and TRBJ1-5; D not resolved. This CDR3 region has 16 residues. V dropped 3 bases and J dropped 2 bases, with 14 bases sitting between them. Germline-derived CDR1 and CDR2 are KGHSH and LQKENI. The CDR3 spells CASSPPNSEGNQPQHF. The CDR3 DNA sequence: TGTGCCAGCTCACCGCCTAACAGTGAAGGCAATCAGCCCCAGCATTTT.